What follows are 22 T cell receptor beta chains derived from one specimen sequenced in a study of OX40 agonist ivuxolimab in advanced cancers. TCRdb keeps only in-frame clones here, not all; method: immunoSEQ multiplex PCR. Among about 61,000 clones listed, approximately 90% were seen once. This sample comprised CD4+ or CD8+ T cells sorted from blood, obtained in a trial of the OX40 agonist ivuxolimab. The receptors here all came from an adult with an advanced solid tumor such as melanoma, head and neck, liver or kidney cancer.

The V call is TRBV9, the J call TRBJ1-2; 7 nucleotides align to TRBD1. J lost 8 bases, V lost 3 bases, and 7 bases had no gene match. Looked up from germline, CDR1 is SGDLS and CDR2 is YYNGEE. The CDR3 spans 13 residues. For the CDR3, the DNA is TGTGCCAGCAGCGGACAGGGTGCCGGCGGCTACACCTTC. Translation gives CASSGQGAGGYTF.

Here the CDR3 reads CASSSGTGIQPQHF. For the CDR3, the DNA is TGTGCCAGCAGCTCGGGGACGGGGATCCAGCCCCAGCATTTT. This chain connects TRBV7-9 to TRBJ1-5; weak D call: TRBD1 (5 bases). This CDR3 contains 14 residues. Per the germline V gene, CDR1 is SEHNR and CDR2 is FQNEAQ (reference sequence). Deletions cut 4 bases from V and 7 bases from J, with 14 bases between.

The chain carries TRBV27 and TRBJ1-1; the match to TRBD1 covers 7 bases. Trimming cost V 8 bases and J 5 bases; bases outside gene matches: 11. Germline values: CDR1 MNHEY, CDR2 SMNVEV (reference sequence). This CDR3 has 14 residues. In nucleotides, the CDR3 is TGTGCCAGCGGAGCCGAAGGGGGCCGGACTGAAGCTTTCTTT. Translation: CASGAEGGRTEAFF.

This chain links TRBV6-5 with TRBJ2-7; 7 bases match TRBD1. CDR1 is MNHEY, CDR2 SVGAGI, per germline. Losses at the gene ends were 8 bases for V and 2 bases for J; bases not matched to a gene: 6. The CDR3 is 13 amino acids. DNA for the CDR3: TGTGCCAGCGAAGACAGGGCAACCTACGAGCAGTACTTC. Its protein is CASEDRATYEQYF.

Judged by abundance, this clone is medium-sized. The CDR3 sequence is CASSEGAGASYEQYF. In nucleotides, the CDR3 is TGTGCCAGCAGTGAAGGTGCGGGAGCCTCCTACGAGCAGTACTTC. V usage is TRBV6-1 and J usage is TRBJ2-7, with 7 nucleotides matching TRBD2. CDR1 and CDR2 (germline): MNHNS, SASEGT. J was trimmed by 0 bases and V by 1 base; bases with no gene match: 3. This CDR3 is built from 15 residues.

In the case of this clone: An end of the junction does not agree with germline; a read error may underlie this. CDR3 protein: CASSPADSDTQYF. CDR3 sequence (DNA): TGTGCTAGCAGCCCCGCGGACTCCGATACGCAGTATTTT. The chain joins TRBV7-7 to TRBJ2-3; a possible D gene is TRBD2 (5 bases). Germline values: CDR1 SSHAT, CDR2 FNYEAQ (reference sequence). CDR3 length: 13 residues.

This chain uses TRBV7-7 with TRBJ2-7; possibly TRBD1 for D (6 bases). CDR3 length equals 16 residues. Germline V gene sequence: CDR1 SSHAT, CDR2 FNYEAQ (reference sequence). Trimming removed 2 bases at V and 0 bases at J, with 14 bases between. The CDR3 region is CASSLTPGASSYEQYF. CDR3 DNA: TGTGCCAGCAGCTTAACCCCAGGGGCGAGCTCCTACGAGCAGTACTTC.

The J gene is TRBJ1-1, the V gene TRBV29-1, with 9 bases that match TRBD1. This CDR3 has 14 amino acids. CDR1 is SQVTM and CDR2 is ANQGSEA in the germline V gene. The V gene end was trimmed by 7 bases and the J gene end by 0 bases; junction bases not matched to a gene: 6. The CDR3 sequence is CSARDRELNTEAFF. CDR3 in DNA: TGCAGCGCTCGGGACAGGGAGTTGAACACTGAAGCTTTCTTT.

This clone occurred once. The V gene is TRBV11-2, the J gene TRBJ2-5, with no clear D. Trimming left V 8 bases short and J 4 bases short, with 14 bases between. The V gene's germline CDR1 is SGHAT and CDR2 FQNNGV. This CDR3 spans 13 amino acids. The CDR3, as DNA: TGTGCCAGCCGTCCACTCGCCCTAGAGACCCAGTACTTC. It specifies CASRPLALETQYF.

The chain joins TRBV9 to TRBJ1-3; the D is unclear. The germline V gene encodes CDR1 SGDLS and CDR2 YYNGEE. Trimming took off 4 bases at V and 0 bases at J, with 11 bases between the two ends. The CDR3 totals 15 residues. The CDR3 DNA sequence: TGTGCCAGCAGCTACGACACCGGCTCTGGAAACACCATATATTTT. This gives the protein CASSYDTGSGNTIYF.

The chain recombines TRBV7-8 with TRBJ2-7; the match to TRBD2 covers 8 bases. The CDR3 totals 15 residues. The J segment lost 3 bases and the V segment lost 4 bases, leaving 8 bases of the junction unmatched. The germline V gene encodes CDR1 SGHVS and CDR2 FQNEAQ. The CDR3 DNA reads as TGTGCCAGCAGCTCTAGAGCGGGGGCGAACTACGAGCAGTACTTC. Residues: CASSSRAGANYEQYF.

J is TRBJ2-1 and V is TRBV19; 10 positions match TRBD2. The CDR3 is made up of 15 amino acids. The ends lost 5 bases at V and 7 bases at J; junction bases unmatched: 8. CDR1 is LNHDA, CDR2 SQIVND, per germline (reference sequence). Here the CDR3 DNA reads TGTGCCAGTAGTCTTCTAGCGGGGGAAGGGAATGAGCAGTTCTTC. Translating gives CASSLLAGEGNEQFF.

The J gene is TRBJ2-1, the V gene TRBV7-8, with a possible D match to TRBD1 (6 bases). Germline CDR1 SGHVS, CDR2 FQNEAQ. The length of the CDR3 is 12 residues. Trimming removed 4 bases from V and 12 bases from J, with 13 bases in between. CDR3 DNA sequence: TGTGCCAGCAGCTACTCAGGGGATGCGCAGTTCTTC. Its translation: CASSYSGDAQFF.

The V gene is TRBV29-1, the J gene TRBJ1-1; D remains unclear. CDR1 SQVTM and CDR2 ANQGSEA come from the germline V gene. This CDR3 spans 10 amino acids. Deletions cut 4 bases from V and 7 bases from J, with 7 bases between. The CDR3 sequence is CSVAPGEAFF. The CDR3 DNA is TGCAGCGTTGCGCCAGGTGAAGCTTTCTTT.

This chain links TRBV19 with TRBJ1-1, with D unclear. Trimming pared 0 bases from V and 4 bases from J, leaving 6 bases between. Germline CDR1 reads LNHDA; CDR2 reads SQIVND (reference sequence). This CDR3 has 13 residues. The DNA for the CDR3 is TGTGCCAGTAGTATAGATCGGGCCACTGAAGCTTTCTTT. The encoded protein is CASSIDRATEAFF.

The rearrangement joins TRBV6-5 to TRBJ1-1; tentative D call: TRBD1 (6 bases). The CDR3 runs to 11 residues. Germline V lookup: CDR1 MNHEY, CDR2 SVGAGI. V was cut by 6 bases and J by 4 bases, with 6 bases left in between. Here the CDR3 DNA reads TGTGCCAGCAGCAGGGGCACTGAAGCTTTCTTT. It specifies CASSRGTEAFF.

The chain recombines TRBV30 with TRBJ1-6; tentative D call: TRBD1 (6 bases). The V end was cut by 0 bases, the J end by 13 bases, with 19 bases between. The CDR3 spans 15 residues. The germline CDR1 and CDR2 sequences are GTSNPN and SVGIG (reference sequence). The CDR3 loop is CAWSVRSGHYYPLHF. CDR3 DNA: TGTGCCTGGAGTGTACGGTCGGGACACTATTATCCCCTCCACTTT.

The chain combines TRBV29-1 with TRBJ2-7; D call uncertain. The CDR3 spans 14 residues. The ends were cut back, 0 bases at V and 5 bases at J, with 14 bases in the middle. The germline CDR1 and CDR2 sequences are SQVTM and ANQGSEA. The CDR3 DNA is TGCAGCGTTGAAGATCCAGGCTCTGAGGACGAGCAGTACTTC. It yields the protein CSVEDPGSEDEQYF.

The V gene is TRBV11-2, the J gene TRBJ1-2; no clear D gene. V gave up 7 bases and J gave up 7 bases, with 19 bases separating them. The CDR3 totals 14 residues. The germline V gene has CDR1 SGHAT and CDR2 FQNNGV. Here the CDR3 DNA reads TGTGCCAGCACCCCGCCGGGCAGGAGTAGTGGCTACACCTTC. This codes for CASTPPGRSSGYTF.

The chain links TRBV19 to TRBJ1-5; D gene ambiguous. This CDR3 is 15 amino acids long. CDR1 LNHDA and CDR2 SQIVND come from the germline V gene (reference sequence). The V and J ends lost 3 bases and 0 bases respectively, with 9 bases between them. CDR3 protein: CASSIFQISNQPQHF. As DNA, the CDR3 is TGTGCCAGTAGTATTTTTCAGATTAGCAATCAGCCCCAGCATTTT.

This clone showed up just once. The V gene is TRBV19, the J gene TRBJ1-6, with 8 bases aligning to TRBD1. The CDR3 consists of 15 residues. Trimming removed 5 bases from V and 6 bases from J; junction bases left unmatched: 6. Germline CDR1 is LNHDA and CDR2 is SQIVND (reference sequence). The CDR3: CASSDDDRGNSPLHF. CDR3 bases: TGTGCCAGTAGTGACGATGACAGGGGTAATTCACCCCTCCACTTT.

The chain combines TRBV15 with TRBJ2-7; 7 bases map to TRBD2. Unmatched junction bases numbered 9, after V lost 0 bases and J lost 7 bases. Germline V gives CDR1 LNHNV, CDR2 YYDKDF (reference sequence). The CDR3 loop spans 15 amino acids. CDR3 sequence (DNA): TGTGCCACCAGCAGAGATTTTCAGCGGGGTGAGGAGCAGTACTTC. Encoded protein: CATSRDFQRGEEQYF.